This TCR beta chain derives from a study of OX40 agonist ivuxolimab in advanced cancers. Generated by immunoSEQ multiplex PCR, the TCRdb table keeps only in-frame clones and is missing some. The sample yields 55,000 to 70,000 clones, 84% seen once. This receptor was taken from an adult with an advanced solid tumor such as melanoma, head and neck, liver or kidney cancer. The input for sequencing was CD4+ or CD8+ T cells sorted from blood, taken in a trial of the OX40 agonist ivuxolimab.

CDR3 in amino acids: CASSLSRRGLSGANVLTF. In DNA form, the CDR3 reads TGTGCCAGCAGCCTTTCTAGGCGGGGGCTCTCTGGGGCCAACGTCCTGACTTTC. The rearrangement uses TRBV7-8 and TRBJ2-6; weak D call: TRBD2 (7 bases). Trimming removed 5 bases from V and 0 bases from J, with 17 bases in between. The CDR3 loop spans 18 amino acids. CDR1 and CDR2 (germline): SGHVS, FQNEAQ.